The rows below give T cell receptor beta chains drawn from one sample of a study of cytomegalovirus exposure and HLA in healthy donors. Sequenced by immunoSEQ multiplex PCR; TCRdb stores in-frame clones only, minus some. This sample yields roughly 110,000 clones, of which roughly 70% are seen a single time; 2.5% to 3% belongs to the top ten. Specimen: PBMCs. The receptor set was obtained from a male donor in good health and CMV-seropositive. CDR3s include the opening cysteine and the closing phenylalanine or tryptophan. The D gene is left open where the match is weak. Clone size is given for some rows only: seen once, a few or many times, or a class if the clone is expanded.

v_call,clone_size,j_call,cdr3_length,d_call,cdr3_nt,cdr3_aa
TRBV28,-,TRBJ1-3,16,-,TGTGCCAGCAGGCCACAGGGCCTTACTGGTGGAAACACCATATATTTT,CASRPQGLTGGNTIYF
TRBV28,-,TRBJ2-7,14,-,TGTGCCAGCAGAGCCCCGGTCGGCTCCTACGAGCAGTACTTC,CASRAPVGSYEQYF
TRBV19,-,TRBJ2-7,15,TRBD1,TGTGCCAGTGGGGCCTCGACAGGGAGCTCCTACGAGCAGTACTTC,CASGASTGSSYEQYF
TRBV19,-,TRBJ2-2,15,-,TGTGCCAGTAGTATCCTTGTAGAGATGGCCGGGGAGCTGTTTTTT,CASSILVEMAGELFF
TRBV5-4,-,TRBJ2-7,14,-,TGTGCCAGCAGCCTATCGGGACTTGCCTACGAGCAGTACTTC,CASSLSGLAYEQYF
TRBV19,-,TRBJ2-7,16,TRBD2,TGTGCCAGTAGTATCACCAGCCTAGCGGGAGGGTACGAGCAGTACTTC,CASSITSLAGGYEQYF
TRBV5-8,-,TRBJ2-2,19,TRBD1,TGTGCCAGCAGCGGACCCAACCGGGACAGGGGGCTGAACACCGGGGAGCTGTTTTTT,CASSGPNRDRGLNTGELFF
TRBV29-1,-,TRBJ2-5,16,-,TGCAGCGTTAAAGCCCAGGGGAGAGGGGCCAGGGAGACCCAGTACTTC,CSVKAQGRGARETQYF
TRBV28,once,TRBJ2-1,14,TRBD2,TGTGCCAGCAGTTCCCTAGCGGGAGCGGGCGAGCAGTTCTTC,CASSSLAGAGEQFF
TRBV4-3,-,TRBJ1-2,15,TRBD1,TGCGCCAGCAGCCAAGATCAGGGGGCGGGAGGGGGCTACACCTTC,CASSQDQGAGGGYTF
TRBV7-2,-,TRBJ2-7,14,TRBD1,TGTGCCAGCAGCGGACAGGGGGGCCCCTACGAGCAGTACTTC,CASSGQGGPYEQYF
TRBV11-2,-,TRBJ2-5,15,TRBD1,TGTGCCAGCAGCGAGGACGCAGGGGGCCAAGAGACCCAGTACTTC,CASSEDAGGQETQYF
TRBV10-1,few,TRBJ2-7,14,-,TGCGCCAGCATACTGACAGCCTACCCCTACGAGCAGTACTTC,CASILTAYPYEQYF
TRBV6-5,-,TRBJ2-3,16,TRBD1,TGTGCCAGCAGTTACTCGAGACAGGGTAGGACAGATACGCAGTATTTT,CASSYSRQGRTDTQYF